Each of the 26 T cell receptor beta chains below was sequenced from the same sample in a study of cytomegalovirus exposure and HLA in healthy donors. 60 Vbeta and 13 Jbeta primers were used in PCR. Data came from immunoSEQ multiplex PCR; TCRdb stores just in-frame clones and leaves some out. The profile shows about 150,000 clones, roughly three quarters of them singletons. Input material: PBMCs. The receptors shown here come from a man aged 25-45 years in good health and CMV-seronegative.

J is TRBJ1-2 and V is TRBV11-2; tentative D call: TRBD1 (6 bases). V was pared by 1 base and J by 1 base, with 13 bases between. This CDR3 spans 16 amino acids. Per germline, CDR1 SGHAT and CDR2 FQNNGV. The CDR3 coding sequence is TGTGCCAGCAGCTTAGTCGAAGGGGGAGATAACTATGGCTACACCTTC. Translating gives CASSLVEGGDNYGYTF.

This clone was found once. V is TRBV2 and J is TRBJ1-1, with 12 bases that match TRBD1. The CDR3 totals 13 residues. V lost 6 bases to trimming and J lost 7 bases; unmatched junction nucleotides: 3. The germline V gene has CDR1 SNHLY and CDR2 FYNNEI. CDR3 sequence: CASRGQGAGEAFF. DNA for the CDR3: TGTGCCAGCAGGGGACAGGGGGCTGGTGAAGCTTTCTTT.

The chain couples TRBV6-5 to TRBJ1-4; 9 nucleotides match TRBD1. V trimming: 6 bases; J trimming: 5 bases; junction bases outside the gene matches: 1. The CDR3 runs 13 residues. The germline V gene encodes CDR1 MNHEY and CDR2 SVGAGI. The CDR3 spells CASRDRGNEKLFF. In nucleotides, the CDR3 is TGTGCCAGCAGGGACAGGGGAAATGAAAAACTGTTTTTT.

Details on this clone: Other DNA sequences from this sample encode an identical CDR3 as well. The chain links TRBV19 to TRBJ1-1; 9 bases fit TRBD1. CDR3 length: 14 residues. Germline values: CDR1 LNHDA, CDR2 SQIVND (reference sequence). Trimming took 2 bases from V and 5 from J; bases not matched to a gene: 3. The CDR3, as DNA: TGTGCCAGTAGTATACTTGGACAGGGGACTGAAGCTTTCTTT. The encoded protein is CASSILGQGTEAFF. The variable domain in full, with the rest retrieved from reference TRBV19 and TRBJ1-1, is DGGITQSPKYLFRKEGQNVTLSCEQNLNHDAMYWYRQDPGQGLRLIYYSQIVNDFQKGDIAEGYSVSREKKESFPLTVTSAQKNPTAFYLCASSILGQGTEAFFGQGTRLTVV.

The chain combines TRBV19 with TRBJ2-3; D not resolved. Germline-derived CDR1 and CDR2 are LNHDA and SQIVND (reference sequence). The V gene lost 2 bases and the J gene lost 0 bases, with 12 bases spanning the gap. The CDR3 sequence is 16 residues long. The DNA of the CDR3 is TGTGCCAGTAGTATAATAGCCTTGAGGAGCACAGATACGCAGTATTTT. Translating it yields CASSIIALRSTDTQYF.

The chain joins TRBV6-5 to TRBJ1-1, with 7 bases aligning to TRBD1. V was clipped by 5 bases and J by 0 bases; unmatched bases: 6. Germline-derived CDR1 and CDR2 are MNHEY and SVGAGI. This CDR3 spans 15 amino acids. The CDR3: CASSPGQPLNTEAFF. The CDR3 bases are TGTGCCAGCAGTCCGGGACAGCCACTGAACACTGAAGCTTTCTTT.

The chain has TRBV27 and TRBJ1-1, with a weak D call TRBD1 (5 bases). In germline, CDR1 is MNHEY, CDR2 SMNVEV (reference sequence). Trimming left V 3 bases short and J 5 bases short, with 19 bases between. CDR3 length: 16 amino acids. CDR3 sequence: CASSFRLGGKDTEAFF. The CDR3 nucleotides are TGTGCCAGCAGTTTTCGCCTCGGGGGAAAAGATACTGAAGCTTTCTTT.

This chain uses TRBV30 with TRBJ2-3; D call uncertain. Germline V gene sequence: CDR1 GTSNPN, CDR2 SVGIG (reference sequence). The CDR3 runs to 12 residues. V gave up 3 bases and J gave up 2 bases, with 6 bases separating them. CDR3 sequence: CAWSLNTDTQYF. CDR3 DNA: TGTGCCTGGAGCCTTAACACAGATACGCAGTATTTT. The variable domain in full, with the rest retrieved from reference TRBV30 and TRBJ2-3, is SQTIHQWPATLVQPVGSPLSLECTVEGTSNPNLYWYRQAAGRGLQLLFYSVGIGQISSEVPQNLSASRPQDRQFILSSKKLLLSDSGFYLCAWSLNTDTQYFGPGTRLTVL.

This chain uses TRBV6-1 with TRBJ1-5; 7 nucleotides align to TRBD1. V lost 4 bases and J lost 3; bases outside the gene matches: 9. CDR1 is MNHNS and CDR2 is SASEGT in the germline V gene. This CDR3 is 16 amino acids long. CDR3 protein: CASSARQGSVNQPQHF. CDR3 coding DNA: TGTGCCAGCAGTGCTAGACAGGGATCGGTCAATCAGCCCCAGCATTTT.

The chain combines TRBV6-5 with TRBJ2-7; weak D call: TRBD2 (5 bases). The CDR3 length is 12 residues. V was shortened by 5 bases and J by 1 base, with 6 bases between the two germline ends. The V gene's germline CDR1 is MNHEY and CDR2 SVGAGI. CDR3 in DNA: TGTGCCAGCAGTCGGACTTCCTACGAGCAGTACTTC. This gives the protein CASSRTSYEQYF.

The chain is built from TRBV4-1 and TRBJ2-5; 8 nucleotides align to TRBD2. CDR1 is MGHRA, CDR2 YSYEKL, per germline. Trimming at V came to 3 bases and at J to 2 bases, leaving 11 bases not matched to a gene. CDR3 size: 17 residues. The DNA for the CDR3 is TGCGCCAGCAGCCATCCCGGCGGGAGGACGAGGCAAGAGACCCAGTACTTC. Its protein product is CASSHPGGRTRQETQYF.

V and J are TRBV28 and TRBJ1-3, with 7 bases that match TRBD1. V was clipped by 6 bases and J by 7 bases; unmatched bases: 3. The CDR3 covers 12 residues. In germline, CDR1 is MDHEN, CDR2 SYDVKM. For the CDR3, the DNA is TGTGCCAGCAGCCCAGGGGGGAACACCATATATTTT. Amino acid sequence: CASSPGGNTIYF.

V and J are TRBV19 and TRBJ2-3; 15 positions match TRBD2. The CDR3 extends over 20 amino acids. J gave up 4 bases and V 1 base, and 12 bases lay outside the gene matches. Germline loops: CDR1 LNHDA, CDR2 SQIVND (reference sequence). This chain's CDR3 is CASSIVPGTSGRRRADTQYF. The CDR3 region has the DNA TGTGCCAGTAGTATAGTGCCCGGGACTAGCGGGAGGCGGAGGGCAGATACGCAGTATTTT.

This rearrangement joins TRBV2 to TRBJ2-7, with TRBD2 identical over 16 bases. This CDR3 has 14 amino acids. Trimming took 7 bases from V and 6 from J; bases not matched to a gene: 3. CDR1 and CDR2 (germline): SNHLY, FYNNEI. In nucleotides, the CDR3 is TGTGCCAGCATGGGACTAGCGGGAGGGCTCGAGCAGTACTTC. Its protein product is CASMGLAGGLEQYF.

The chain couples TRBV7-9 to TRBJ2-7; 9 bases match TRBD2. CDR1 is SEHNR, CDR2 FQNEAQ, per germline (reference sequence). CDR3 length equals 15 residues. The V segment lost 5 bases and the J segment 0 bases; nucleotides outside the gene matches: 5. In DNA form, the CDR3 reads TGTGCCAGCAGCCCCACAGCGGGAGGCTCCTACGAGCAGTACTTC. The encoded protein is CASSPTAGGSYEQYF.

The chain employs TRBV7-9 and TRBJ1-1; D perhaps matches TRBD1 (6 bases). V shed 5 bases and J shed 3 bases, with 13 bases lying between them. This CDR3 spans 14 amino acids. Germline lookup yields CDR1 SEHNR and CDR2 FQNEAQ (reference sequence). CDR3 nucleotide sequence: TGTGCCAGCAGCCCAACAGGGTTAGACACTGAAGCTTTCTTT. Translated, it gives CASSPTGLDTEAFF.

Here the CDR3 DNA reads TGTGCCAGCAGCCAGAACGGGGTTACTGAAGCTTTCTTT. It is translated as CASSQNGVTEAFF. The genes are TRBV6-1 and TRBJ1-1, with D unresolved. CDR1 is MNHNS and CDR2 is SASEGT in the germline V gene. The CDR3 runs 13 residues. Trimming left V 6 bases short and J 5 bases short, with 13 bases between.

This sequence joins TRBV18 and TRBJ2-7; 8 bases align to TRBD1. This CDR3 is 14 amino acids long. Germline loops: CDR1 KGHSH, CDR2 LQKENI. J was trimmed by 3 bases and V by 6 bases; bases with no gene match: 7. The CDR3 region is CASSLQGGNYEQYF. For the CDR3, the DNA is TGTGCCAGCTCGCTACAGGGGGGAAACTACGAGCAGTACTTC.

This chain uses TRBV10-1 with TRBJ2-1; 8 bases match TRBD2. Germline CDR1 WNHNN, CDR2 SYGVQD (reference sequence). This CDR3 has 15 amino acids. J lost 3 bases, V lost 6 bases, and 7 bases had no gene match. CDR3 nucleotides: TGCGCCAGCAGCGAAGGGGGACTAGGCTACAATGAGCAGTTCTTC. Translating it yields CASSEGGLGYNEQFF.

The chain is built from TRBV28 and TRBJ2-7; possible D gene TRBD1, 6 bases. From germline, CDR1 is MDHEN and CDR2 SYDVKM. The CDR3 is made up of 14 amino acids. Trimming cost V 2 bases and J 0 bases, with 8 bases left between them. Here the CDR3 DNA reads TGTGCCAGCAGTTTAAGGGGGTTCTCCTACGAGCAGTACTTC. Its translation is CASSLRGFSYEQYF.

The chain carries TRBV13 and TRBJ2-5; a possible D gene is TRBD1 (6 bases). Trimming left V 3 bases short and J 5 bases short, with 13 bases between. Germline CDR1 is PRHDT and CDR2 is FYEKMQ (reference sequence). The CDR3 covers 14 residues. For the CDR3, the DNA is TGTGCCAGCAGCTTGGGGGTACAGGGTGAGACCCAGTACTTC. Translating gives CASSLGVQGETQYF.

A single count supports this clone. The V and J genes are TRBV29-1 and TRBJ2-3; 9 bases agree with TRBD1. After removal of 6 bases from V and 4 bases from J, the junction contained 8 bases not matched to a gene. The CDR3 extends over 14 amino acids. Germline lookup yields CDR1 SQVTM and CDR2 ANQGSEA. The CDR3: CSVPGTGRPDTQYF. DNA for the CDR3: TGCAGCGTACCCGGGACAGGGCGCCCAGATACGCAGTATTTT.

This clone was counted once. V is TRBV10-3 and J is TRBJ1-4; D remains unclear. The length of the CDR3 is 15 residues. Trimming shortened V by 0 bases and J by 4 bases, and 9 bases separated the two germline ends. Germline V gene sequence: CDR1 ENHRY, CDR2 SYGVKD. The CDR3 sequence is CAISESLGDNEKLFF. The CDR3 DNA follows: TGTGCCATCAGTGAGTCGTTGGGCGATAATGAAAAACTGTTTTTT.

J is TRBJ2-5 and V is TRBV7-2; 9 nucleotides align to TRBD2. The V gene's germline CDR1 is SGHTA and CDR2 FQGNSA. The CDR3 runs to 17 residues. The V and J ends lost 1 base and 5 bases, in that order; junction bases with no gene match: 11. The CDR3 sequence is CASSLVAGGPPSETQYF. CDR3 nucleotides: TGTGCCAGCAGCTTAGTTGCGGGAGGGCCCCCTTCCGAGACCCAGTACTTC.

The V call is TRBV27, the J call TRBJ1-4; a weak D match, TRBD1 (6 bases). Germline V gene data show CDR1 as MNHEY and CDR2 as SMNVEV (reference sequence). The germline V and J ends were trimmed by 0 bases and 7 bases, with 9 bases remaining between them. This CDR3 region has 14 residues. This chain's CDR3 is CASSLSRGSEKLFF. The CDR3 coding sequence is TGTGCCAGCAGTTTATCCAGGGGAAGTGAAAAACTGTTTTTT. The full variable domain, its missing parts supplied by reference TRBV27 and TRBJ1-4, is EAQVTQNPRYLITVTGKKLTVTCSQNMNHEYMSWYRQDPGLGLRQIYYSMNVEVTDKGDVPEGYKVSRKEKRNFPLILESPSPNQTSLYFCASSLSRGSEKLFFGSGTQLSVL.

CDR3 nucleotides: TGTGCCAGCAGTTTCCGTGGACAGGGAGACGAGACCCAGTACTTC. Residues: CASSFRGQGDETQYF. The chain combines TRBV28 with TRBJ2-5, with TRBD1 matching 8 bases. The ends lost 3 bases at V and 5 bases at J; junction bases unmatched: 8. Per the germline V gene, CDR1 is MDHEN and CDR2 is SYDVKM. The CDR3 covers 15 residues.